This passage covers 27 T cell receptor beta chains from one sample sequenced in a study of T cells in Graves' hyperthyroidism and ophthalmopathy. TCR beta CDR3 region amplification was performed from RNA transcripts. Carried out on the TCR CDR3, a first-round RT-PCR used the HTBI primer set. MiXCR, applied by TCRdb to the multiplex PCR reads, yields one record per CDR3 protein. The sample yields about half a million distinct CDR3 sequences, around 20% seen once. The sample taken for sequencing was blood. The receptor source for this set is a man aged 40-55 years with Graves' ophthalmopathy.

The V call is TRBV18, the J call TRBJ2-2; D is perhaps TRBD2 (6 bases). The CDR3 extends over 17 amino acids. The germline CDR1 and CDR2 sequences are KGHSH and LQKENI. Trimming left V 0 bases short and J 4 bases short, with 15 bases between. CDR3 amino acids: CASSPPEKRVGTGELFF. The CDR3 region has the DNA TGTGCCAGCTCACCACCCGAGAAGCGGGTGGGCACCGGGGAGCTGTTTTTT. Using reference TRBV18 and TRBJ2-2 for the parts outside the CDR3, the full variable domain is NAGVMQNPRHLVRRRGQEARLRCSPMKGHSHVYWYRQLPEEGLKFMVYLQKENIIDESGMPKERFSAEFPKEGPSILRIQQVVRGDSAAYFCASSPPEKRVGTGELFFGEGSRLTVL.

This clonotype was seen ten or more times. The chain has TRBV18 and TRBJ2-5; 9 positions agree with TRBD1. The CDR3 extends over 14 amino acids. Germline V CDR1 and CDR2: KGHSH, LQKENI. V lost 2 bases, J lost 5 bases, and 3 bases stayed unmatched. The CDR3 bases are TGTGCCAGCTCACCAAACGACAGGGGGGAGACCCAGTACTTC. Its protein product is CASSPNDRGETQYF.

This sequence joins TRBV27 and TRBJ2-3; D may match TRBD1 or TRBD2 (6 bases each). Germline loops: CDR1 MNHEY, CDR2 SMNVEV (reference sequence). The CDR3 is 13 amino acids. V was pared by 7 bases and J by 2 bases, with 10 bases between. Here the CDR3 reads CASTGDNTDTQYF. In DNA form, the CDR3 reads TGTGCCAGCACGGGGGACAACACAGATACGCAGTATTTT.

The CDR3 region is CASSVYRDRGSGNTIYF. DNA of the CDR3: TGTGCCAGCAGCGTGTACCGGGACAGGGGTTCTGGAAACACCATATATTTT. The J gene is TRBJ1-3, the V gene TRBV9, with 10 bases lining up with TRBD1. This CDR3 comprises 17 residues. Germline lookup yields CDR1 SGDLS and CDR2 YYNGEE. V dropped 2 bases and J dropped 1; count of bases not matched to a gene: 6.

This clonotype was observed at least ten times. This chain uses TRBV7-9 with TRBJ1-2; D perhaps matches TRBD1 (5 bases). The CDR3 runs 15 residues. V was shortened by 1 base and J by 4 bases, with 13 bases between the two germline ends. Per germline, CDR1 SEHNR and CDR2 FQNEAQ (reference sequence). The CDR3 DNA sequence: TGTGCCAGCAGCTTAGGATCAGGGTCCGGCTATGGCTACACCTTC. This translates into CASSLGSGSGYGYTF.

This clonotype was recorded many times. This chain links TRBV7-9 with TRBJ2-1; D uncertain. From germline, CDR1 is SEHNR and CDR2 FQNEAQ (reference sequence). CDR3 length equals 15 residues. Trimming removed 0 bases at V and 0 bases at J, with 6 bases between. DNA for the CDR3: TGTGCCAGCAGCTTAGCACTTAGCTCCTACAATGAGCAGTTCTTC. It translates to CASSLALSSYNEQFF. The whole variable domain, filled in from reference TRBV7-9 and TRBJ2-1, reads DTGVSQNPRHKITKRGQNVTFRCDPISEHNRLYWYRQTLGQGPEFLTYFQNEAQLEKSRLLSDRFSAERPKGSFSTLEIQRTEQGDSAMYLCASSLALSSYNEQFFGPGTRLTVL.

The chain links TRBV28 to TRBJ2-7; D is ambiguous. Germline assignment: CDR1 MDHEN and CDR2 SYDVKM. There are 15 residues in the CDR3. Trimming cost V 3 bases and J 2 bases, with 14 bases left between them. The CDR3 is CASSFLGRPTYEQYF. The DNA for the CDR3 is TGTGCCAGCAGTTTCCTTGGGCGGCCGACCTACGAGCAGTACTTC.

A few counts support this clonotype. This chain joins TRBV6-5 and TRBJ2-2, with TRBD1 matching 8 bases. The CDR3 length is 17 residues. J lost 0 bases, V lost 2 bases, and 5 bases had no gene match. Germline V CDR1 and CDR2: MNHEY, SVGAGI. CDR3 nucleotides: TGTGCCAGCAGTTACACGGACAGGGTGTCGAACACCGGGGAGCTGTTTTTT. It codes for CASSYTDRVSNTGELFF.

The rearrangement links TRBV6-1 to TRBJ1-4; tentative D call: TRBD1 (5 bases). The CDR3 totals 13 residues. V was cut by 5 bases and J by 10 bases, with 14 bases left in between. Germline V gene data show CDR1 as MNHNS and CDR2 as SASEGT. The CDR3 sequence is CASSSGPRGKLFF. The CDR3 DNA sequence: TGTGCCAGCAGTTCGGGACCTCGAGGAAAACTGTTTTTT.

This clonotype was observed a few times. The J gene is TRBJ2-1, the V gene TRBV6-4; 12 nucleotides agree with TRBD2. Germline values: CDR1 MRHNA, CDR2 SNTAGT. CDR3 size: 15 residues. The V segment lost 7 bases and the J segment 9 bases; nucleotides outside the gene matches: 10. The CDR3 loop is CASKTSGGPLGEQFF. The CDR3 bases are TGTGCCAGCAAGACTAGCGGGGGACCCCTGGGTGAGCAGTTCTTC.

This clonotype was seen a handful of times. The chain uses TRBV20-1 and TRBJ1-2; D unclear. Germline V gene data show CDR1 as DFQATT and CDR2 as SNEGSKA (reference sequence). This CDR3 contains 13 residues. V was shortened by 0 bases and J by 5 bases, with 10 bases between the two germline ends. The CDR3 DNA follows: TGCAGTGCTAGAGATCCGGTCCTATATGGCTACACCTTC. Protein: CSARDPVLYGYTF.

The genes are TRBV11-2 and TRBJ2-2, with 14 bases matching TRBD2. Germline trimming cut 8 bases from V and 5 bases from J; bases unmatched to any gene: 19. The germline V gene has CDR1 SGHAT and CDR2 FQNNGV. There are 20 residues in the CDR3. CDR3 DNA: TGTGCCAGCGGATACCCCCCTACCGGGACTAGCGGGAGAGGGACCGGGGAGCTGTTTTTT. This encodes CASGYPPTGTSGRGTGELFF. Based on the CDR3 plus reference TRBV11-2 and TRBJ2-2, the full variable domain is EAGVAQSPRYKIIEKRQSVAFWCNPISGHATLYWYQQILGQGPKLLIQFQNNGVVDDSQLPKDRFSAERLKGVDSTLKIQPAKLEDSAVYLCASGYPPTGTSGRGTGELFFGEGSRLTVL.

The chain recombines TRBV4-1 with TRBJ1-6, with TRBD1 as a possible D gene (6 bases). Trimming stripped 4 bases from V and 9 bases from J, with 13 bases between. This CDR3 has 14 amino acids. Germline V gene lookup returns CDR1 MGHRA and CDR2 YSYEKL. CDR3 bases: TGCGCCAGCAGCCTTACAGGGATCGGTTCACCCCTCCACTTT. Its protein is CASSLTGIGSPLHF.

With respect to this clonotype: A much larger clone lies one base from this, so it may be a read error. The DNA for the CDR3 is TGTGTCAGCAGCTCCCCGATCCCGACTAATGAAAAACTGTTTTTT. Protein sequence: CVSSSPIPTNEKLFF. The chain combines TRBV11-2 with TRBJ1-4; no firm D call. This CDR3 is 15 amino acids long. Germline V gene sequence: CDR1 SGHAT, CDR2 FQNNGV.

The chain is built from TRBV28 and TRBJ1-1; possibly TRBD1 for D (6 bases). The ends were cut back, 4 bases at V and 1 base at J, with 13 bases in the middle. Germline V gene sequence: CDR1 MDHEN, CDR2 SYDVKM. CDR3 length: 15 residues. This chain's CDR3 is CASSSKTGGNTEAFF. For the CDR3, the DNA is TGTGCCAGCAGTTCGAAGACAGGTGGGAACACTGAAGCTTTCTTT.

This clonotype occurred many times. J is TRBJ2-1 and V is TRBV7-2, with 10 bases aligning to TRBD1. The CDR3 has 16 amino acids. Trimming at V came to 5 bases and at J to 5 bases, leaving 9 bases not matched to a gene. The germline V gene encodes CDR1 SGHTA and CDR2 FQGNSA. CDR3 residues: CASSPKTGGVHNEQFF. The CDR3 coding sequence is TGTGCCAGCAGCCCGAAGACAGGGGGCGTCCACAATGAGCAGTTCTTC.

This clonotype was observed a few times. The chain carries TRBV5-6 and TRBJ2-7; 7 positions match TRBD1. Germline lookup yields CDR1 SGHDT and CDR2 YYEEEE. The junction had 9 bases not matched to a gene; V was cut back by 6 bases and J by 3 bases. This CDR3 region has 14 residues. This CDR3 is CASIETGRNYEQYF. The CDR3 DNA sequence: TGTGCCAGCATCGAGACAGGGCGTAACTACGAGCAGTACTTC.

The chain joins TRBV4-2 to TRBJ1-4; D ambiguous. Germline V gives CDR1 LGHNA, CDR2 YNFKEQ. Trimming took off 0 bases at V and 0 bases at J, with 5 bases between the two ends. The CDR3 covers 15 residues. As DNA, the CDR3 is TGTGCCAGCAGCCAAGAGGATGCAACTAATGAAAAACTGTTTTTT. Its protein product is CASSQEDATNEKLFF.

This clonotype has a count of ten or more. The rearrangement links TRBV28 to TRBJ2-7; 9 nucleotides agree with TRBD1. This CDR3 has 14 residues. J lost 2 bases, V lost 6 bases, and 5 bases had no gene match. Germline loops: CDR1 MDHEN, CDR2 SYDVKM. The CDR3 protein is CASSPGQGTYEQYF. The CDR3 DNA reads as TGTGCCAGCAGCCCGGGACAGGGAACCTACGAGCAGTACTTC.

This clonotype was seen at least ten times. In nucleotides, the CDR3 is TGCGCCAGCAGCAAGGGGGACGGCAAGAACTATGGCTACACCTTC. Amino acids: CASSKGDGKNYGYTF. The chain links TRBV5-1 to TRBJ1-2, with D maybe TRBD1 (6 bases). Between the trimmed V and J ends, which lost 4 bases and 2 bases, there was a span of 15 bases. Germline-derived CDR1 and CDR2 are SGHRS and YFSETQ. The CDR3 is 15 amino acids.

This clonotype occurred a few times. The rearrangement links TRBV12-3 or TRBV12-4 to TRBJ2-3, with a tentative D call TRBD2 (6 bases). This CDR3 is 13 amino acids long. V was clipped by 5 bases and J by 11 bases, with 17 bases between them. The CDR3 nucleotides read TGTGCCAGCAGTCCGGATTTGCCGCGGGGGCAGTATTTT. This codes for CASSPDLPRGQYF.

Comments on this clonotype: A much larger clone is a single base away; this may be a read error. The CDR3 nucleotides are TGCGCCAGCAGCTTGGCGTGGGGGGGCTACAATGAGCAGTTCTTC. This sequence encodes CASSLAWGGYNEQFF. The chain has TRBV5-1 and TRBJ2-1; 7 bases align to TRBD2. CDR1 is SGHRS, CDR2 YFSETQ, per germline. Trimming at V came to 0 bases and at J to 3 bases, leaving 3 bases not matched to a gene. The CDR3 sequence is 15 residues long.

This clonotype was counted between two and nine times. The chain is built from TRBV7-8 and TRBJ1-2; 12 bases fit TRBD1. Germline-derived CDR1 and CDR2 are SGHVS and FQNEAQ. V dropped 5 bases and J dropped 6; count of bases not matched to a gene: 10. The CDR3 covers 16 residues. The CDR3 protein is CASSPGTGGAINGYTF. As DNA, the CDR3 is TGTGCCAGCAGCCCCGGGACAGGGGGCGCAATAAATGGCTACACCTTC.

This clonotype turned up a few times. The rearrangement uses TRBV27 and TRBJ1-6, with 9 bases aligning to TRBD1. The trim removed 5 bases at V and 11 bases at J, leaving 7 bases unmatched. CDR1 and CDR2 from the germline V gene are MNHEY and SMNVEV (reference sequence). The CDR3 has 14 amino acids. In DNA form, the CDR3 reads TGTGCCAGCAGTGAACAGGGGGCAGGGGCACCCCTCCACTTT. Amino acid sequence: CASSEQGAGAPLHF.

In its sample, this clonotype was seen a few times. The chain recombines TRBV3-1 with TRBJ2-3; a possible D gene is TRBD2 (5 bases). Between the trimmed V and J ends, which lost 3 bases and 3 bases, there was a span of 13 bases. Germline loops: CDR1 LGHDT, CDR2 YNNKEL (reference sequence). The CDR3 runs 15 residues. CDR3 DNA: TGTGCCAGCAGCCACCTTCGAGGGCGTACAGATACGCAGTATTTT. Translation: CASSHLRGRTDTQYF.

This clonotype has a handful of counts. The chain couples TRBV5-1 to TRBJ2-7; maybe TRBD2 (6 bases). This CDR3 contains 13 residues. Germline V lookup: CDR1 SGHRS, CDR2 YFSETQ. V lost 7 bases to trimming and J lost 2 bases, with 13 bases between them. This chain's CDR3 is CASGREKTYEQYF. Written as DNA, the CDR3 is TGCGCCAGCGGTCGGGAGAAAACCTACGAGCAGTACTTC.

This clonotype has a count of ten or more. The chain recombines TRBV27 with TRBJ1-1, with 7 bases that match TRBD1. CDR1 is MNHEY and CDR2 is SMNVEV in the germline V gene (reference sequence). Unmatched junction bases numbered 5, after V lost 0 bases and J lost 10 bases. This CDR3 is built from 13 residues. In DNA, the CDR3 is TGTGCCAGCAGTTTATCGACAGGGTTACCAGCTTTCTTT. Its protein product is CASSLSTGLPAFF.